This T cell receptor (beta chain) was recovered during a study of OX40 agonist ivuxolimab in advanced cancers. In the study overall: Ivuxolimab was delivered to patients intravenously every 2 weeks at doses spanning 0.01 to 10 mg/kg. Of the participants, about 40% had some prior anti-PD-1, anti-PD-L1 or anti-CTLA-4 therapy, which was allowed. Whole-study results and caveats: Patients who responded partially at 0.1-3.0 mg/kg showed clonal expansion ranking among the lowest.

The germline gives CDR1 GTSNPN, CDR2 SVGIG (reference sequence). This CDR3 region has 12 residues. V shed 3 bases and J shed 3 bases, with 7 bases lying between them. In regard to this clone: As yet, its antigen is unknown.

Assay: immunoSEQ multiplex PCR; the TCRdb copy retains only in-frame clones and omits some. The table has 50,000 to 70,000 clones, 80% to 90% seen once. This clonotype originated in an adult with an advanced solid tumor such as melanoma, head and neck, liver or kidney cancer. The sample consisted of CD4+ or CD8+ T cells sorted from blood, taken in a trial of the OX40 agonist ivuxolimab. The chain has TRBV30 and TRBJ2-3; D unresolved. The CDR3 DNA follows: TGTGCCTGGAGCGTGGGGACAGATACGCAGTATTTT. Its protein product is CAWSVGTDTQYF.